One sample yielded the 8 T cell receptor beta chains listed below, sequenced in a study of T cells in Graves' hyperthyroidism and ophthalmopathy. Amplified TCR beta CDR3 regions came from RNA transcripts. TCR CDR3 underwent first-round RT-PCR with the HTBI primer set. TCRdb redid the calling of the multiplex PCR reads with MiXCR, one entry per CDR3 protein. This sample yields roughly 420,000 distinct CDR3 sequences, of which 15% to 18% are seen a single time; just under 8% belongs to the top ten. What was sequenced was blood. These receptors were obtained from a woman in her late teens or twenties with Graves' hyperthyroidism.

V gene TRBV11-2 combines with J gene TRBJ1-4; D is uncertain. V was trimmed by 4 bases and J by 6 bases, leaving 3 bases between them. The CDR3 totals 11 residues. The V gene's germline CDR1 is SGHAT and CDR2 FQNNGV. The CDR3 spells CASSSYEKLFF. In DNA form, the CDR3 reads TGTGCCAGCAGCTCGTATGAAAAACTGTTTTTT.

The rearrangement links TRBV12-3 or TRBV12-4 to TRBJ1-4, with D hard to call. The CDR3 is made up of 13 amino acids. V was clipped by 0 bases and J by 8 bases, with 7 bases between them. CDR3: CASSLAGFEKLFF. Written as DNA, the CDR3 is TGTGCCAGCAGTTTAGCGGGGTTCGAAAAACTGTTTTTT.

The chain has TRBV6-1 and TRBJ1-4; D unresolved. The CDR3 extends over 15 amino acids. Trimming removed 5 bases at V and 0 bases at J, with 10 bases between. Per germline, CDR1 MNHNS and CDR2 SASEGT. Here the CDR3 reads CASSLDGSTNEKLFF. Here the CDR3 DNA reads TGTGCCAGCAGTCTGGACGGGTCAACTAATGAAAAACTGTTTTTT.

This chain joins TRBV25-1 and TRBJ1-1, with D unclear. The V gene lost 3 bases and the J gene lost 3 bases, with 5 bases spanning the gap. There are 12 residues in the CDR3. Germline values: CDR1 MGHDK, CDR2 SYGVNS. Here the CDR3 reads CASSDGYTEAFF. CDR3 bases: TGTGCCAGCAGTGATGGGTACACTGAAGCTTTCTTT.

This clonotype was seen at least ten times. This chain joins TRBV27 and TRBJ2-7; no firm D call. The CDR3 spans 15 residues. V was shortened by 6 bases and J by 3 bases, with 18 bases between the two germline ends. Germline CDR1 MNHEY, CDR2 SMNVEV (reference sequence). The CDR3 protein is CASSPSWGGNYEQYF. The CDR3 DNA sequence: TGTGCCAGCAGCCCCTCCTGGGGTGGGAACTACGAGCAGTACTTC.

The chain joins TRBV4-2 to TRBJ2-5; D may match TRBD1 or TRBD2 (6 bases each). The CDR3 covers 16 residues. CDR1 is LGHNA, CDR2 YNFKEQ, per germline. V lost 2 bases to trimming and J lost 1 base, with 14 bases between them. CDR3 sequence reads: CASSQRLRGPQETQYF. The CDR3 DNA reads TGTGCCAGCAGCCAACGTTTACGGGGGCCCCAAGAGACCCAGTACTTC.

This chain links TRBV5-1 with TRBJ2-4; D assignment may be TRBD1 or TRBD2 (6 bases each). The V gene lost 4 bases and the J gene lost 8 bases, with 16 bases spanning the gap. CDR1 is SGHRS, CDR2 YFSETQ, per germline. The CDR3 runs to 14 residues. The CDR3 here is CASSQEGVRDIQYF. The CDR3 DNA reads TGCGCCAGCAGCCAGGAGGGGGTTCGGGACATTCAGTACTTC.

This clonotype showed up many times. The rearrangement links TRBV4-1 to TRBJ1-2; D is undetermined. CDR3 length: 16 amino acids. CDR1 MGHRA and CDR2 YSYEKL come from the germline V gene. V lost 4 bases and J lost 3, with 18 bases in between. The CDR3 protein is CASSLSKDNEDYGYTF. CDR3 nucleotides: TGCGCCAGCAGCCTCTCTAAAGATAATGAGGACTATGGCTACACCTTC.